This passage covers 7 T cell receptor beta chains from one sample sequenced in a study of shared clonotypes between healthy human individuals. The table came from immunoSEQ multiplex PCR; TCRdb's copy has only in-frame clones and leaves some out. The table lists about 2.4 million clones, roughly 93% of them singletons, with roughly 0.39% in the top ten. Sample: naive CD4+ T cells from PBMCs. The subset: CD45RA+ positively selected. These receptors all come from a man between 18 and 35 years old in good health. Some clones in this sample may be carry-over from other donors' samples.

This clone was seen a single time. V is TRBV29-1 and J is TRBJ2-5; D possibly uses TRBD1 or TRBD2 (5 bases each). Germline CDR1 is SQVTM and CDR2 is ANQGSEA. With 0 bases removed from V and 2 bases from J, the gap between germline ends came to 10 bases. CDR3 length: 14 residues. CDR3 in DNA: TGCAGCGTTGAAGATTGGGGCGGGCAAGAGACCCAGTACTTC. Its translation: CSVEDWGGQETQYF.

The CDR3 spells CASTRFGGDRSNQPQHF. CDR3 coding DNA: TGTGCCAGCACCCGCTTCGGTGGGGACAGAAGCAATCAGCCCCAGCATTTT. J is TRBJ1-5 and V is TRBV7-3, with 7 positions matching TRBD1. CDR1 and CDR2 from the germline V gene are SGHTA and FQGTGA. The CDR3 totals 17 residues. Trimming removed 7 bases from V and 1 base from J; junction bases left unmatched: 13. The variable domain in full, with the rest retrieved from reference TRBV7-3 and TRBJ1-5, is GAGVSQTPSNKVTEKGKYVELRCDPISGHTALYWYRQSLGQGPEFLIYFQGTGAADDSGLPNDRFFAVRPEGSVSTLKIQRTERGDSAVYLCASTRFGGDRSNQPQHFGDGTRLSIL.

The chain has TRBV7-3 and TRBJ2-7, with 10 bases that match TRBD2. CDR3 length equals 14 residues. Germline loops: CDR1 SGHTA, CDR2 FQGTGA. V shed 5 bases and J 0 bases; nucleotides not matched to a gene: 1. Here the CDR3 reads CASSTSGVSYEQYF. The CDR3 DNA follows: TGTGCCAGCAGCACTAGCGGGGTCTCCTACGAGCAGTACTTC.

This chain joins TRBV11-2 and TRBJ2-3; 8 bases are a match to TRBD2. The CDR3 loop spans 15 amino acids. V trimming: 8 bases; J trimming: 2 bases; junction bases outside the gene matches: 9. Germline V gene data show CDR1 as SGHAT and CDR2 as FQNNGV. The CDR3: CASGRGTRITDTQYF. DNA for the CDR3: TGTGCCAGCGGGAGGGGGACTAGGATCACAGATACGCAGTATTTT.

A single count supports this clone. The chain links TRBV6-1 to TRBJ2-1; D is unclear. Trimming took off 4 bases at V and 5 bases at J, with 15 bases between the two ends. The CDR3 runs 15 residues. Per germline, CDR1 MNHNS and CDR2 SASEGT. CDR3 protein: CASSVGLLPNNEQFF. CDR3 in DNA: TGTGCCAGCAGTGTTGGGCTTCTACCAAACAATGAGCAGTTCTTC.

The chain couples TRBV7-2 to TRBJ1-6; perhaps TRBD1 as D (5 bases). The V gene lost 3 bases and the J gene lost 14 bases, with 17 bases spanning the gap. The CDR3 is made up of 14 amino acids. Germline CDR1 and CDR2: SGHTA and FQGNSA. Here the CDR3 DNA reads TGTGCCAGCAGCTTCGGGACCGGCGGGTGGGCCCTCCACTTT. Translated: CASSFGTGGWALHF. The complete variable domain, with remaining parts taken from reference TRBV7-2 and TRBJ1-6, reads GAGVSQSPSNKVTEKGKDVELRCDPISGHTALYWYRQSLGQGLEFLIYFQGNSAPDKSGLPSDRFSAERTGGSVSTLTIQRTQQEDSAVYLCASSFGTGGWALHFGNGTRLTVT.

V is TRBV7-9 and J is TRBJ2-3; D remains ambiguous. Trimming left V 4 bases short and J 3 bases short, with 5 bases between. This CDR3 has 12 residues. Germline-derived CDR1 and CDR2 are SEHNR and FQNEAQ (reference sequence). CDR3 sequence (DNA): TGTGCCAGCAGCTGGGATACAGATACGCAGTATTTT. This gives the protein CASSWDTDTQYF.